These T cell receptor beta chains were read from a single sample in a study of shared clonotypes between healthy human individuals. Method: immunoSEQ multiplex PCR; TCRdb's copy keeps in-frame clones and lacks some. Found here are fewer than 3 million clones, 85% to 95% of them singletons; the top ten hold 0.37%. The material sequenced was naive CD4+ T cells from PBMCs. All receptors derive from a man in his late teens or twenties in good health. Some clones in this sample may be carry-over from other donors' samples. Each CDR3 is given with its conserved first and last residue. The D gene is left open where the match is weak. The size entry is marked missing in some rows and otherwise reads once, few, many or a size class.

d_gene	j_gene	abundance	v_gene	len	CDR3nt	CDR3aa
NA	TRBJ2-7	NA	TRBV6-1	13	TGTGCCAGCGACATAGTCCCTAGCGACGAGCAGTACTTC	CASDIVPSDEQYF
NA	TRBJ1-2	NA	TRBV5-1	15	TGCGCCAGCAGCTTGGAGGTGGGGTGGAGCTATGGCTACACCTTC	CASSLEVGWSYGYTF
NA	TRBJ2-7	NA	TRBV27	14	TGTGCCAGCAGAAGGGGAGACCGCTCCTACGAGCAGTACTTC	CASRRGDRSYEQYF
TRBD2	TRBJ2-1	NA	TRBV7-8	15	TGTGCCAGCAGCTCGGGACTAGCGGGTTTCAATGAGCAGTTCTTC	CASSSGLAGFNEQFF
NA	TRBJ2-7	NA	TRBV7-2	15	TGTGCCAGCAGCCCCAGAGGGCTGCTCTCCTACGAGCAGTACTTC	CASSPRGLLSYEQYF
TRBD1	TRBJ2-3	NA	TRBV4-3	14	TGCGCCAGCAGCCTGGGACAGGCCACAGATACGCAGTATTTT	CASSLGQATDTQYF
NA	TRBJ2-5	NA	TRBV7-7	18	TGTGCCAGCAGTATCGCGCCGTGGCAGGGCTCTTACCAAGAGACCCAGTACTTC	CASSIAPWQGSYQETQYF
TRBD2	TRBJ2-2	NA	TRBV28	18	TGTGCCAGCAGTGCTGGACTAGCGGGAGGCGCGAACACCGGGGAGCTGTTTTTT	CASSAGLAGGANTGELFF
NA	TRBJ1-5	once	TRBV28	13	TGTGCCAGCAGTTTCAACAGCAATCAGCCCCAGCATTTT	CASSFNSNQPQHF
NA	TRBJ1-1	NA	TRBV28	13	TGTGCCAGCAGACTTCGGGAGAACACTGAAGCTTTCTTT	CASRLRENTEAFF
NA	TRBJ2-1	NA	TRBV9	15	TGTGCCAGCAGCGCGCCGGGCAGTGGGGGAAATGAGCAGTTCTTC	CASSAPGSGGNEQFF
NA	TRBJ1-1	NA	TRBV5-4	15	TGTGCCAGCAGCTTGGTGTCTGCGGGGGGGACTGAAGCTTTCTTT	CASSLVSAGGTEAFF
TRBD1	TRBJ1-1	NA	TRBV6-5	14	TGTGCCAGCAGAAAGGGACAGGGGGCCGATGAAGCTTTCTTT	CASRKGQGADEAFF
NA	TRBJ2-2	NA	TRBV7-3	13	TGTGCCAGCAGCCCGGGGGTCACCGGGGAGCTGTTTTTT	CASSPGVTGELFF
NA	TRBJ1-3	once	TRBV29-1	13	TGCAGCGGGGGACCGAGCTCTGGAAACACCATATATTTT	CSGGPSSGNTIYF
NA	TRBJ1-1	NA	TRBV7-3	12	TGTGCCAGCAGCAATCTACCGGGGTTCGCTTTCTTT	CASSNLPGFAFF
NA	TRBJ1-4	NA	TRBV5-1	15	TGCGCCAGCAGCTTGGCTGGAGGCCTTAATGAAAAACTGTTTTTT	CASSLAGGLNEKLFF
TRBD1	TRBJ1-3	NA	TRBV19	16	TGTGCCAGTAGTACGTTCCACTCAGGGGGAGGAAACACCATATATTTT	CASSTFHSGGGNTIYF
NA	TRBJ2-3	NA	TRBV19	11	TGTGCCAGTAGTTTCGGAGATACGCAGTATTTT	CASSFGDTQYF
TRBD2	TRBJ2-7	NA	TRBV7-2	16	TGTGCCAGCAGCTTAGTGGCGACTAGCGGGTCCTACGAGCAGTACTTC	CASSLVATSGSYEQYF
NA	TRBJ2-5	once	TRBV5-6	12	TGTGCCAGCAGCTTGGTTGGGGAGACCCAGTACTTC	CASSLVGETQYF
NA	TRBJ2-5	NA	TRBV4-1	14	TGCGCCAGCAGCCCCCGAACCCGCCAAGAGACCCAGTACTTC	CASSPRTRQETQYF
TRBD1	TRBJ1-1	NA	TRBV10-3	15	TGTGCCATCAGTCGTAGGGAGGAGGGGGCCACTGAAGCTTTCTTT	CAISRREEGATEAFF
TRBD1	TRBJ2-5	NA	TRBV11-1	16	TGTGCCAGCAGCCCGCCGGGACAGGGAGGCTGGGAGACCCAGTACTTC	CASSPPGQGGWETQYF
TRBD2	TRBJ2-5	NA	TRBV27	14	TGTGCCAGCAGTTCCGGGGGGATCGGTGAGACCCAGTACTTC	CASSSGGIGETQYF
TRBD1	TRBJ1-1	NA	TRBV28	15	TGTGCCAGCAGTTACAGGGGGGCCTCGAACACTGAAGCTTTCTTT	CASSYRGASNTEAFF
NA	TRBJ2-5	NA	TRBV6-1	13	TGTGCCAGCAGTGCCTATGGCCCACGCGCCCAGTACTTC	CASSAYGPRAQYF
NA	TRBJ2-3	NA	TRBV27	13	TGTGCCAGCAGTTTAGGGCCGACAGATACGCAGTATTTT	CASSLGPTDTQYF
NA	TRBJ2-1	once	TRBV29-1	11	TGCAGCGTTGGGGCCCCGAATGAGCAGTTCTTC	CSVGAPNEQFF
NA	TRBJ2-3	NA	TRBV5-1	15	TGCGCCAGCAGTGCCGTGGGCCCAGGGCCGGATACGCAGTATTTT	CASSAVGPGPDTQYF
NA	TRBJ2-7	NA	TRBV6-5	14	TGTGCCAGCAATTCCTTTGACCCCACCTACGAGCAGTACTTC	CASNSFDPTYEQYF
TRBD1	TRBJ2-7	NA	TRBV30	13	TGTGCCTGGAGTGGGGACAGGGAGCGAGAGCAGTACTTC	CAWSGDREREQYF
TRBD1	TRBJ1-5	few	TRBV18	15	TGTGCCAGCTCACCGGACAGGGGGTTCATTCAGCCCCAGCATTTT	CASSPDRGFIQPQHF
TRBD1	TRBJ1-2	once	TRBV7-3	15	TGTGCCAGCAGCCCCACGGGACAGGGGAACTATGGCTACACCTTC	CASSPTGQGNYGYTF
NA	TRBJ2-6	NA	TRBV7-9	15	TGTGCCAGCAGCTTAGCCGGCTCTGGGGCCAACGTCCTGACTTTC	CASSLAGSGANVLTF
NA	TRBJ1-2	NA	TRBV11-1	12	TGTGCCAGCAGCTCTGGGGTCGGCGGCTACACCTTC	CASSSGVGGYTF
NA	TRBJ1-2	once	TRBV4-3	15	TGCGCCAGCAGCCCAGAGCAGGGAGGGGGCTATGGCTACACCTTC	CASSPEQGGGYGYTF
NA	TRBJ2-3	NA	TRBV27	13	TGTGCCAGCAGCGGCACCCGCACAGATACGCAGTATTTT	CASSGTRTDTQYF
TRBD1	TRBJ2-5	NA	TRBV5-4	14	TGTGCCAGCAGCTTGGATGACAGGGAAGAGACCCAGTACTTC	CASSLDDREETQYF
NA	TRBJ2-7	NA	TRBV7-9	13	TGTGCCAGCAGCTTTCTGCCGCCCTACGAGCAGTACTTC	CASSFLPPYEQYF
NA	TRBJ2-3	NA	TRBV25-1	14	TGTGCCAGCAGGGAATTGAAAGGAGCAGATACGCAGTATTTT	CASRELKGADTQYF
TRBD1	TRBJ1-1	NA	TRBV14	16	TGTGCCAGCAGCCCCCACCGGGGACAGGTGAACACTGAAGCTTTCTTT	CASSPHRGQVNTEAFF
TRBD2	TRBJ2-7	NA	TRBV7-2	15	TGTGCCAGCAGCTTGGGACTAGCGGGAATGCTCGAGCAGTACTTC	CASSLGLAGMLEQYF
NA	TRBJ2-7	NA	TRBV15	17	TGTGCCACCAGCAGGGGGGGGACAGGCGTTAGCTCCTACGAGCAGTACTTC	CATSRGGTGVSSYEQYF
NA	TRBJ1-5	few	TRBV29-1	13	TGCAGCGTTCAGGGGACGGAAAATCAGCCCCAGCATTTT	CSVQGTENQPQHF
TRBD1	TRBJ2-5	once	TRBV25-1	12	TGTGCCAGCAGGACAGGGCAAGAGACCCAGTACTTC	CASRTGQETQYF
NA	TRBJ2-2	NA	TRBV5-4	15	TGTGCCAGCAGCTTGGGACAGCGGCGGACCGGGGAGCTGTTTTTT	CASSLGQRRTGELFF
TRBD1	TRBJ1-1	NA	TRBV5-6	17	TGTGCCAGCAGCTCGGACAGGGGTACAAGAGTGGACACTGAAGCTTTCTTT	CASSSDRGTRVDTEAFF